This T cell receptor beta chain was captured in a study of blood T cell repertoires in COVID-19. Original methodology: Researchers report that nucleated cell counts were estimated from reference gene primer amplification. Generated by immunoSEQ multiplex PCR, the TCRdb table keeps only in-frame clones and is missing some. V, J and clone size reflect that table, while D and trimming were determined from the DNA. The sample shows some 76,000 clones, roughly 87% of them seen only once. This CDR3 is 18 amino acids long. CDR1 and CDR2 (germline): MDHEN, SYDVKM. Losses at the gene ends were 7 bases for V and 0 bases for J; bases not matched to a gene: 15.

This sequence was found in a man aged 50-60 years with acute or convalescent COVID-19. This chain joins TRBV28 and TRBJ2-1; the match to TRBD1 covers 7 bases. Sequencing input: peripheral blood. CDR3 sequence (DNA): TGTGCCAGCACCACTCCCCGGGACAGAAAACTCTCCTACAATGAGCAGTTCTTC. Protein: CASTTPRDRKLSYNEQFF.